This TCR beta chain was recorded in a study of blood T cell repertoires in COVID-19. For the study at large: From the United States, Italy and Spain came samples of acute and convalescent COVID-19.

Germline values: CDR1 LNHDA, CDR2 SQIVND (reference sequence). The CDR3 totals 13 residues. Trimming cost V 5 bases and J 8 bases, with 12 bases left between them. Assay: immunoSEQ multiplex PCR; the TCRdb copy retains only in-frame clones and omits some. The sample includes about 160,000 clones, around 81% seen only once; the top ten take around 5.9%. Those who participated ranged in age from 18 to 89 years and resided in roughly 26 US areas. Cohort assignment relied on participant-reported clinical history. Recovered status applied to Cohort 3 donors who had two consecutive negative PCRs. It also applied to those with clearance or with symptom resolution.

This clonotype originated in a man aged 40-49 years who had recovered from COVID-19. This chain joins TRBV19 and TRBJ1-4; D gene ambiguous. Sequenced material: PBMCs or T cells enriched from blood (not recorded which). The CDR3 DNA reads TGTGCCAGTAGTTGGCCCAGCGGCGAAAAACTGTTTTTT. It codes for CASSWPSGEKLFF. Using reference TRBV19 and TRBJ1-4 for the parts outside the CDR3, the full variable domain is DGGITQSPKYLFRKEGQNVTLSCEQNLNHDAMYWYRQDPGQGLRLIYYSQIVNDFQKGDIAEGYSVSREKKESFPLTVTSAQKNPTAFYLCASSWPSGEKLFFGSGTQLSVL.